This T cell receptor beta chain was identified during a study of blood T cells in healthy people across ages. In regard to this clonotype: Its antigen is unknown.

This CDR3 spans 16 amino acids. The V gene lost 4 bases and the J gene lost 1 base, with 13 bases spanning the gap. Germline V gives CDR1 MDHEN, CDR2 SYDVKM. Study conclusions and caveats: The study found TCR beta diversity correlated strongly with naive T cell percentage. Comparison with aged donors showed that long-lived donors had more naive CD4+ cells and higher diversity. Significant beta diversity loss was already apparent by age roughly 40, declining roughly linearly.

Primers used in a second PCR of roughly 6 to 12 cycles were a sample-barcoded 5' primer and a J-beta primer mix. Researchers report that a template-switch adaptor with 12 random nucleotides tagged each cDNA molecule. Each CDR3 protein gets one entry after TCRdb re-called the 5' RACE reads with MiXCR. The sample has around 1,600,000 distinct CDR3 sequences; approximately 43% are singletons. The chain recombines TRBV28 with TRBJ2-2, with D perhaps TRBD2 (6 bases). Sequencing input: blood. The TCR was taken from a woman between 18 and 29 years old in good health. The CDR3 spells CASSSRGLKNTGELFF. CDR3 DNA sequence: TGTGCCAGCAGTTCGCGGGGACTCAAGAACACCGGGGAGCTGTTTTTT. The full variable domain, its missing parts supplied by reference TRBV28 and TRBJ2-2, is DVKVTQSSRYLVKRTGEKVFLECVQDMDHENMFWYRQDPGLGLRLIYFSYDVKMKEKGDIPEGYSVSREKKERFSLILESASTNQTSMYLCASSSRGLKNTGELFFGEGSRLTVL.